This T cell receptor (beta chain) was identified during a study of cytomegalovirus exposure and HLA in healthy donors. Study-wide context: The same platform was used for the 110 or so validation repertoires as for the 666 first-cohort repertoires, as reported in a later analysis.

This CDR3 is built from 13 residues. Trimming cost V 3 bases and J 8 bases, with 13 bases left between them. Germline V gene sequence: CDR1 MDHEN, CDR2 SYDVKM. Clones were read by immunoSEQ multiplex PCR, and TCRdb kept only the in-frame ones, dropping some. The data contain roughly 220,000 clones, 65% to 85% of them singletons. Points from the study as a whole: According to reports, the classifier identified cytomegalovirus status with high specificity and sensitivity.

Worth noting for this clone: Its target is not known.

The donors formed part of the roughly 120-subject validation cohort, distinct from the roughly 730-subject first cohort. Sequencing was carried out using PBMCs. This sequence originates from a woman younger than 45 in good health and CMV-seropositive. This chain uses TRBV28 with TRBJ1-1, with TRBD1 as a possible D gene (6 bases). The CDR3 DNA reads as TGTGCCAGCAGTTTCGTGGGGGCGCGGGAAGCTTTCTTT. It is translated as CASSFVGAREAFF.